The 21 T cell receptor beta chains below were found in one sample sequenced in a study of T cell responses to AZD1222 COVID-19 vaccine. Libraries were prepared by immunoSEQ multiplex PCR; TCRdb keeps only in-frame clonotypes and omits some of them. The table shows over 140,000 clones, with around nine tenths occurring only once. Here the sequenced sample was peripheral blood, taken on day 0 of AZD1222 vaccination. These receptors were taken from an adult in good health.

The V gene is TRBV25-1, the J gene TRBJ2-7; D remains ambiguous. The V end lost 1 base, the J end lost 2 bases, and 9 bases lay between the germline ends. Germline CDR1 is MGHDK and CDR2 is SYGVNS. This CDR3 spans 14 amino acids. The CDR3 nucleotides read TGTGCCAGCAGTGAATTCGGCACTACCTACGAGCAGTACTTC. This gives the protein CASSEFGTTYEQYF.

The chain carries TRBV2 and TRBJ1-5; weak D call: TRBD1 (5 bases). The CDR3 has 18 residues. CDR1 is SNHLY and CDR2 is FYNNEI in the germline V gene. Trimming left V 3 bases short and J 0 bases short, with 18 bases between. The CDR3, as DNA: TGTGCCAGCAGTGATTATCGAACGATCAGGGATAGCAATCAGCCCCAGCATTTT. Protein product: CASSDYRTIRDSNQPQHF.

This chain joins TRBV9 and TRBJ2-7; possible D gene TRBD1, 5 bases. Germline-derived CDR1 and CDR2 are SGDLS and YYNGEE. Trimming cost V 4 bases and J 5 bases, with 10 bases left between them. This CDR3 has 12 amino acids. This CDR3 is CASSPQGHEQYF. The CDR3 DNA sequence: TGTGCCAGCAGCCCCCAGGGCCACGAGCAGTACTTC.

This chain uses TRBV25-1 with TRBJ2-1; perhaps TRBD1 as D (6 bases). The germline V gene has CDR1 MGHDK and CDR2 SYGVNS. The germline V and J ends were trimmed by 3 bases and 5 bases, with 14 bases remaining between them. This CDR3 has 15 residues. The CDR3 region has the DNA TGTGCCAGCAGTGAGTTCGGACAGACAGACAATGAGCAGTTCTTC. It specifies CASSEFGQTDNEQFF.

This clone was counted a single time. The chain uses TRBV5-1 and TRBJ1-1, with no clear D. This CDR3 has 14 residues. Germline CDR1 and CDR2: SGHRS and YFSETQ. V lost 0 bases to trimming and J lost 2 bases, with 8 bases between them. In nucleotides, the CDR3 is TGCGCCAGCAGCTTGGAGCCAAAAAACACTGAAGCTTTCTTT. Translation gives CASSLEPKNTEAFF.

The V and J genes are TRBV3-1 (or the pseudogene TRBV3-2) and TRBJ1-3; 11 nucleotides line up with TRBD1. The CDR3 extends over 16 amino acids. Trimming cost V 4 bases and J 5 bases; bases outside gene matches: 7. Germline V lookup: CDR1 LGHDT, CDR2 YNNKEL (reference sequence). CDR3: CASSPGTGGMRNTIYF. CDR3 sequence (DNA): TGTGCCAGCAGCCCCGGGACAGGGGGAATGAGAAACACCATATATTTT.

This clone has only one observation. The chain is built from TRBV5-1 and TRBJ2-7; 7 nucleotides match TRBD1. Germline values: CDR1 SGHRS, CDR2 YFSETQ. This CDR3 is 13 amino acids long. J was trimmed by 0 bases and V by 4 bases; bases with no gene match: 1. The CDR3 protein is CASSGTDSYEQYF. The CDR3 DNA follows: TGCGCCAGCAGCGGGACAGACTCCTACGAGCAGTACTTC.

The V call is TRBV7-9, the J call TRBJ2-7; D is ambiguous. This CDR3 region has 14 residues. Per the germline V gene, CDR1 is SEHNR and CDR2 is FQNEAQ (reference sequence). V was clipped by 1 base and J by 0 bases, with 7 bases between them. In DNA form, the CDR3 reads TGTGCCAGCAGCTTAGTTGGCGGCTCCTACGAGCAGTACTTC. This encodes CASSLVGGSYEQYF.

This chain connects TRBV10-1 to TRBJ1-2, with D hard to call. The CDR3 loop spans 13 amino acids. The V gene lost 2 bases and the J gene lost 4 bases, with 8 bases spanning the gap. Germline-derived CDR1 and CDR2 are WNHNN and SYGVQD (reference sequence). CDR3 protein: CASSEDTAYGYTF. The CDR3 DNA sequence: TGCGCCAGCAGTGAGGATACAGCCTATGGCTACACCTTC.

The chain links TRBV28 to TRBJ1-1, with D possibly matching TRBD1 (6 bases). With 3 bases removed from V and 5 bases from J, the gap between germline ends came to 13 bases. Germline-derived CDR1 and CDR2 are MDHEN and SYDVKM. The CDR3 spans 14 residues. The CDR3, as DNA: TGTGCCAGCAGTTTTGGGGGGGCAGGGACTGAAGCTTTCTTT. Translating it yields CASSFGGAGTEAFF.

V gene TRBV15 combines with J gene TRBJ2-3, with D perhaps matching TRBD2 (6 bases). Germline V gene data show CDR1 as LNHNV and CDR2 as YYDKDF (reference sequence). The CDR3 is made up of 17 amino acids. The V gene lost 5 bases and the J gene lost 2 bases, with 20 bases spanning the gap. The CDR3 region is CATSGRFGGLNTDTQYF. CDR3 in DNA: TGTGCCACCAGCGGTAGGTTCGGGGGTTTGAACACAGATACGCAGTATTTT.

The genes are TRBV12-3 or TRBV12-4 and TRBJ2-7; unclear D gene. The CDR3 covers 11 residues. V lost 2 bases to trimming and J lost 6 bases, with 5 bases between them. In DNA, the CDR3 is TGTGCCAGCAGTTTATCCCGCGAGCAGTACTTC. This codes for CASSLSREQYF.

V and J are TRBV7-9 and TRBJ1-3; 9 nucleotides agree with TRBD1. CDR3 length: 15 amino acids. The V segment lost 5 bases and the J segment 0 bases; nucleotides outside the gene matches: 2. The germline V gene has CDR1 SEHNR and CDR2 FQNEAQ (reference sequence). The CDR3 bases are TGTGCCAGCAGCCAGACAGGGGGCTCTGGAAACACCATATATTTT. It codes for CASSQTGGSGNTIYF.

The chain combines TRBV12-3 or TRBV12-4 with TRBJ1-2; 9 bases line up with TRBD1. The trim removed 4 bases at V and 8 bases at J, leaving 2 bases unmatched. The CDR3 has 12 residues. Written as DNA, the CDR3 is TGTGCCAGCAGTTGGACAGGGGAAGGCTACACCTTC. Amino acid sequence: CASSWTGEGYTF.

The rearrangement links TRBV21-1 to TRBJ2-7; the table's TRBD1 call for D was not verified on the DNA. TRBV21-1 is tagged as a pseudogene. The CDR3 has 16 residues. CDR3 coding DNA: TGTGCCAGCAGCAAAGATGGAAGCAGGGAAACATACGAGCAGTACTTC. This translates into CASSKDGSRETYEQYF.

This chain links TRBV4-1 with TRBJ2-1; 14 bases align to TRBD2. V shed 6 bases and J 6 bases; nucleotides not matched to a gene: 7. This CDR3 is 16 amino acids long. Germline assignment: CDR1 MGHRA and CDR2 YSYEKL. In DNA, the CDR3 is TGCGCCAGCAGACTGACTAGCGGGAGGGACCCCAATGAGCAGTTCTTC. This gives the protein CASRLTSGRDPNEQFF.

This chain connects TRBV7-6 to TRBJ1-4, with D maybe TRBD1 (5 bases). The germline gives CDR1 SGHVS, CDR2 FNYEAQ. Trimming removed 5 bases from V and 0 bases from J, with 16 bases in between. The length of the CDR3 is 17 residues. The CDR3: CASSARTPIATNEKLFF. CDR3 sequence (DNA): TGTGCCAGCAGCGCCCGGACACCAATCGCAACTAATGAAAAACTGTTTTTT.

The chain links TRBV19 to TRBJ1-5; D gene uncertain. This CDR3 region has 15 residues. Germline values: CDR1 LNHDA, CDR2 SQIVND (reference sequence). Trimming left V 5 bases short and J 2 bases short, with 13 bases between. Written as DNA, the CDR3 is TGTGCCAGTAGTCCAATTAGGCAGGGCAATCAGCCCCAGCATTTT. This codes for CASSPIRQGNQPQHF.

V usage is TRBV20-1 and J usage is TRBJ2-7; 10 bases fit TRBD1. Germline V gives CDR1 DFQATT, CDR2 SNEGSKA (reference sequence). CDR3 length: 14 residues. The J segment lost 4 bases and the V segment lost 4 bases, leaving 7 bases of the junction unmatched. Here the CDR3 DNA reads TGCAGTGCTACTGACAGGGGGCGCGGGTACGAGCAGTACTTC. This gives the protein CSATDRGRGYEQYF.

This chain links TRBV29-1 with TRBJ1-3; TRBD1 might be the D (6 bases). The CDR3 is made up of 17 amino acids. Trimming cost V 4 bases and J 2 bases, with 21 bases left between them. CDR1 and CDR2 from the germline V gene are SQVTM and ANQGSEA. CDR3: CSVVGDKILNAGNTIYF. The DNA for the CDR3 is TGCAGCGTTGTGGGGGACAAGATTCTTAATGCTGGAAACACCATATATTTT.

V is TRBV7-2 and J is TRBJ1-1; D is unresolved. The CDR3 contains 13 residues. V was cut by 5 bases and J by 1 base, with 8 bases left in between. From germline, CDR1 is SGHTA and CDR2 FQGNSA. CDR3: CASSRRSNTEAFF. As DNA, the CDR3 is TGTGCCAGCAGCCGAAGGTCGAACACTGAAGCTTTCTTT.